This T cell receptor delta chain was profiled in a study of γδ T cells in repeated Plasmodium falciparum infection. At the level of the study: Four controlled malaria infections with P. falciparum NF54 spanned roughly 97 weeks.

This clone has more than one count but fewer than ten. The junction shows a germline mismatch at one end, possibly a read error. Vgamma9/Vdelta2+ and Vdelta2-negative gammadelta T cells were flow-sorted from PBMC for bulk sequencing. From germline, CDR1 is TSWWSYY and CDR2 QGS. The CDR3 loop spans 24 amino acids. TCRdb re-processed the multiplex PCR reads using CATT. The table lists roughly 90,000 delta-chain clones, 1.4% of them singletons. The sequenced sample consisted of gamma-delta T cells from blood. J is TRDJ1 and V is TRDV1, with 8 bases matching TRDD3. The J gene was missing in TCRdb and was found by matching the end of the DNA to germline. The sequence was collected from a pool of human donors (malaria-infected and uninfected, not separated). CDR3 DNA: TGTGCTCTTGGGGAACTCTTTCTTGAAGTACTGGGGGTTACACGACCCCCCTACACCGACAAACTCATCTTT. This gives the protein CALGELFLEVLGVTRPPYTDKLIF.